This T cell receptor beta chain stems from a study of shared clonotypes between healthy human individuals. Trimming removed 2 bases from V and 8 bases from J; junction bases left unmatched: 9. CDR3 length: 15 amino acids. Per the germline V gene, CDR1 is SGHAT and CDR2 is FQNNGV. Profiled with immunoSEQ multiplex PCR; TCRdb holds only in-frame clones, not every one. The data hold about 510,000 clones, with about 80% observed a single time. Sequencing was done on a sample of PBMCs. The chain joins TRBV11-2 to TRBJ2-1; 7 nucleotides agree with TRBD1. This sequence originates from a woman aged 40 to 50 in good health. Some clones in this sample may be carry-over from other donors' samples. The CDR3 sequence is CASSLNRGWVDEQFF. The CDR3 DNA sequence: TGTGCCAGCAGCTTAAACAGGGGTTGGGTCGATGAGCAGTTCTTC.